The 30 T cell receptor beta chains below all came from one sample that was sequenced in a study of regulatory T cells in long-lasting Graves disease. Building of the TCR beta libraries involved iRepertoire HTBI primers and Arm-PCR of CDR3 regions. TCRdb fed the multiplex PCR reads into MiXCR, producing one record per CDR3 protein. The table records more than 300,000 distinct CDR3 sequences, roughly 24% of them present only once. Time point specified: persistent/refractory GD, antithyroid drugs over 5 years with positive TRAb. PBMC RNA served as the TCR library source. The sample here was peripheral blood mononuclear cells (PBMCs), taken when the disease was refractory, from a patient treated with antithyroid drugs. Receptor source: a woman aged 35 to 49 with Graves disease.

V gene TRBV28 combines with J gene TRBJ2-2; D might be TRBD1 (6 bases). The CDR3 spans 12 residues. CDR1 and CDR2 from the germline V gene are MDHEN and SYDVKM. Trimming removed 8 bases at V and 5 bases at J, with 9 bases between. The CDR3 protein is CASYRVTGELFF. The CDR3 region has the DNA TGTGCCAGCTACAGGGTTACCGGGGAGCTGTTTTTT.

This clonotype was seen ten or more times. This chain joins TRBV7-8 and TRBJ2-7; 7 positions agree with TRBD1. Germline V lookup: CDR1 SGHVS, CDR2 FQNEAQ. CDR3 length equals 13 residues. J gave up 3 bases and V 6 bases, and 5 bases lay outside the gene matches. The CDR3 DNA sequence: TGTGCCAGCAGTTCTGGACAGGACTACGAGCAGTACTTC. Translating it yields CASSSGQDYEQYF.

This clonotype was seen ten or more times. The genes are TRBV12-3 or TRBV12-4 and TRBJ2-5; either TRBD1 or TRBD2 may fit D (5 bases each). Trimming left V 8 bases short and J 5 bases short, with 15 bases between. This CDR3 is 13 amino acids long. CDR3 sequence reads: CASRGVPWETQYF. The DNA of the CDR3 is TGTGCCAGCCGGGGCGTGCCTTGGGAGACCCAGTACTTC.

The rearrangement joins TRBV5-1 to TRBJ2-1, with 7 bases fitting TRBD1. The CDR3 sequence is 15 residues long. V trimming: 1 base; J trimming: 6 bases; junction bases outside the gene matches: 7. Germline CDR1 is SGHRS and CDR2 is YFSETQ. CDR3 loop: CASSLSRQGVNEQFF. The CDR3 nucleotides read TGCGCCAGCAGCTTGTCCCGGCAGGGGGTCAATGAGCAGTTCTTC.

The sample holds many counts of this clonotype. V usage is TRBV11-2 and J usage is TRBJ2-7; D remains unclear. Germline V CDR1 and CDR2: SGHAT, FQNNGV. V was clipped by 0 bases and J by 2 bases, with 11 bases between them. CDR3 length equals 15 residues. The CDR3 region has the DNA TGTGCCAGCAGCTTAGATCGTATCAGCACCTACGAGCAGTACTTC. This codes for CASSLDRISTYEQYF.

Points on this clonotype: This may be a read error: a much more frequent sequence differs by one nucleotide. The V and J genes are TRBV27 and TRBJ1-1, with 8 bases matching TRBD1. The CDR3 loop spans 16 amino acids. J gave up 4 bases and V 6 bases, and 13 bases lay outside the gene matches. Germline CDR1 is MNHEY and CDR2 is SMNVEV (reference sequence). As DNA, the CDR3 is TGTGCCAGCAGGGACAGGGAAAGGGGCCAAACCACTGAAGCTTTCTTT. Protein: CASRDRERGQTTEAFF.

The CDR3 spells CSARSPHQETQYF. The CDR3 DNA follows: TGCAGTGCTAGATCCCCGCACCAAGAGACCCAGTACTTC. The V and J genes are TRBV20-1 and TRBJ2-5, with D uncertain. Deletions cut 2 bases from V and 0 bases from J, with 7 bases between. Germline V gene data show CDR1 as DFQATT and CDR2 as SNEGSKA (reference sequence). The CDR3 runs to 13 residues.

The rearrangement uses TRBV29-1 and TRBJ2-2; 8 nucleotides align to TRBD1. The J segment lost 7 bases and the V segment lost 7 bases, leaving 11 bases of the junction unmatched. Germline V gives CDR1 SQVTM, CDR2 ANQGSEA. The CDR3 extends over 14 amino acids. CDR3 DNA: TGCAGCGCCGTGGGACAGGCCAGGGGCGGGGAGCTGTTTTTT. Translating gives CSAVGQARGGELFF.

The chain carries TRBV28 and TRBJ2-5; 7 nucleotides line up with TRBD2. Looked up from germline, CDR1 is MDHEN and CDR2 is SYDVKM. V lost 6 bases and J lost 4; bases outside the gene matches: 11. This CDR3 is 15 amino acids long. In DNA form, the CDR3 reads TGTGCCAGCAGCCTTCCGGGAGGATTAGGAGAGACCCAGTACTTC. It translates to CASSLPGGLGETQYF.

The sample holds many counts of this clonotype. The chain joins TRBV2 to TRBJ1-1; D is unresolved. V lost 11 bases and J lost 1, with 14 bases in between. The CDR3 length is 13 residues. Germline assignment: CDR1 SNHLY and CDR2 FYNNEI. In nucleotides, the CDR3 is TGTGCCGCGAGGAGGATTTCGAACACTGAAGCTTTCTTT. It specifies CAARRISNTEAFF.

For this clonotype: One base away lies a much larger clone, so this may be a sequencing read error. V is TRBV20-1 and J is TRBJ2-2, with TRBD2 as a possible D gene (6 bases). Germline V gene data show CDR1 as DFQATT and CDR2 as SNEGSKA (reference sequence). This CDR3 is 13 amino acids long. CDR3 residues: CSAYTPNTGGLFF. CDR3 DNA sequence: TGCAGTGCCTATACCCCGAACACCGGGGGGCTGTTTTTT.

The chain uses TRBV10-3 and TRBJ2-6; D is possibly TRBD1 (6 bases). Germline V CDR1 and CDR2: ENHRY, SYGVKD. With 6 bases removed from V and 3 bases from J, the gap between germline ends came to 9 bases. The CDR3 has 14 residues. CDR3 amino acids: CAIRQGYGANVLTF. CDR3 nucleotides: TGTGCCATCAGACAGGGTTATGGGGCCAACGTCCTGACTTTC.

This clonotype has only one observation. A much larger clone lies one base from this, so it may be a read error. The chain recombines TRBV28 with TRBJ2-7, with D unresolved. The CDR3 runs to 13 residues. Germline CDR1 reads MDHEN; CDR2 reads SYDVKM. For the CDR3, the DNA is TGTACCAGCAGTATCCGACCCCTCTACGAGCAGTACTTC. The encoded protein is CTSSIRPLYEQYF.

A note on this clonotype: A clone one base away is much larger, so this may be a read error. This chain connects TRBV12-3 or TRBV12-4 to TRBJ1-6, with no clear D. This CDR3 contains 12 residues. This CDR3 reads CASSLPPREALF. The DNA for the CDR3 is TGTGCCAGCAGTTTACCGCCCCGGGAGGCTCTCTTT.

Turning to this clonotype: A much larger clonotype is one base distant, so this may be a read error. The rearrangement uses TRBV3-1 and TRBJ1-1, with D possibly TRBD1 on 5 matching bases. Germline V CDR1 and CDR2: LGHDT, YNNKEL (reference sequence). This CDR3 region has 14 residues. CDR3 residues: CASSHTTVNTEALF. For the CDR3, the DNA is TGTGCCAGCAGCCACACGACAGTGAACACTGAAGCTCTCTTT.

Ten or more counts support this clonotype. V gene TRBV3-1 combines with J gene TRBJ2-7; tentatively, D is TRBD1 or TRBD2 (5 bases each). CDR3 size: 13 residues. The germline V gene has CDR1 LGHDT and CDR2 YNNKEL (reference sequence). The V and J ends lost 1 base and 6 bases respectively, with 10 bases between them. CDR3 nucleotides: TGTGCCAGCAGCCAAGTGGGGGTTTCCGAGCAGTACTTC. This gives the protein CASSQVGVSEQYF.

This chain connects TRBV11-2 to TRBJ2-7; 10 positions match TRBD1. CDR3 length equals 16 residues. Germline loops: CDR1 SGHAT, CDR2 FQNNGV. J was trimmed by 7 bases and V by 4 bases; bases with no gene match: 13. The CDR3 region is CASSSSPGTGALEQYF. Here the CDR3 DNA reads TGTGCCAGCAGCTCTAGCCCCGGGACAGGGGCCTTGGAGCAGTACTTC.

This sequence joins TRBV27 and TRBJ1-2; 7 bases agree with TRBD1. Germline values: CDR1 MNHEY, CDR2 SMNVEV (reference sequence). V gave up 6 bases and J gave up 4 bases; unmatched junction bases: 5. This CDR3 region has 13 residues. In nucleotides, the CDR3 is TGTGCCAGCAGGACCACAGGGGCCTATGGCTACACCTTC. Protein sequence: CASRTTGAYGYTF.

Details on this clonotype: A much bigger clone sits one base away, suggesting this may be a read error. The chain carries TRBV29-1 and TRBJ1-2; D remains unclear. There are 13 residues in the CDR3. Trimming stripped 6 bases from V and 1 base from J, with 12 bases between. The germline V gene has CDR1 SQVTM and CDR2 ANQGSEA. CDR3 DNA sequence: TGCAGCGTCCCCGGACTCGATAACTATGGCTACACCTTC. Translation gives CSVPGLDNYGYTF.

This clonotype has just a few counts. The chain carries TRBV20-1 and TRBJ1-1, with D hard to call. The germline V gene has CDR1 DFQATT and CDR2 SNEGSKA (reference sequence). Trimming removed 7 bases at V and 1 base at J, with 7 bases between. This CDR3 has 11 residues. The CDR3 spells CSGKRNTEAFF. CDR3 bases: TGCAGTGGGAAGAGGAACACTGAAGCTTTCTTT.

This clonotype turned up a few times. The V call is TRBV18, the J call TRBJ2-7; 7 bases fit TRBD1. The CDR3 totals 13 residues. The germline V gene has CDR1 KGHSH and CDR2 LQKENI. Losses at the gene ends were 4 bases for V and 7 bases for J; bases not matched to a gene: 7. CDR3 nucleotide sequence: TGTGCCAGCTCACGTAACAACAGGGGAGAGCAGTACTTC. Protein: CASSRNNRGEQYF.

The chain combines TRBV6-1 with TRBJ2-5; TRBD1 aligns across 9 bases. The CDR3 has 13 residues. V lost 10 bases and J lost 5; bases outside the gene matches: 8. The germline V gene encodes CDR1 MNHNS and CDR2 SASEGT. The CDR3 sequence is CAIRETGGETQYF. The CDR3 bases are TGTGCCATCAGAGAGACAGGGGGGGAGACCCAGTACTTC.

V gene TRBV20-1 combines with J gene TRBJ2-5, with TRBD2 matching 9 bases. V trimming: 5 bases; J trimming: 3 bases; junction bases outside the gene matches: 13. This CDR3 spans 16 amino acids. Germline V gene lookup returns CDR1 DFQATT and CDR2 SNEGSKA (reference sequence). The CDR3 bases are TGCAGTGCTTCCGCGGGAGGGGGCTGGGAGAAAGAGACCCAGTACTTC. Its translation is CSASAGGGWEKETQYF.

This clonotype was detected a few times. CDR3 region: CSVEVWNTEAFF. The CDR3 coding sequence is TGCAGCGTTGAGGTCTGGAACACTGAAGCTTTCTTT. The genes are TRBV29-1 and TRBJ1-1; D gene ambiguous. V was pared by 3 bases and J by 1 base, with 6 bases between. The germline gives CDR1 SQVTM, CDR2 ANQGSEA. The CDR3 is 12 residues long.

This clonotype was recorded a few times. V is TRBV28 and J is TRBJ1-3; a weak D match, TRBD1 (5 bases). From germline, CDR1 is MDHEN and CDR2 SYDVKM. The length of the CDR3 is 14 residues. Trimming pared 3 bases from V and 11 bases from J, leaving 17 bases between. As DNA, the CDR3 is TGTGCCAGCAGTTTCCGTGGGACGGCCAATTCCATATATTTT. Protein sequence: CASSFRGTANSIYF.

The chain combines TRBV6-1 with TRBJ2-5; TRBD2 matches 9 bases. Germline lookup yields CDR1 MNHNS and CDR2 SASEGT. The CDR3 runs 17 residues. The ends lost 6 bases at V and 2 bases at J; junction bases unmatched: 13. DNA of the CDR3: TGTGCCAGCAGGACCCGGGGGCTAGCGGGACGTCAAGAGACCCAGTACTTC. It encodes CASRTRGLAGRQETQYF.

The rearrangement joins TRBV5-5 to TRBJ2-5; a weak D match, TRBD2 (5 bases). Trimming pared 0 bases from V and 3 bases from J, leaving 9 bases between. Germline CDR1 reads SGHKS; CDR2 reads YYEKEE (reference sequence). This CDR3 spans 14 amino acids. CDR3 protein: CASSLVPGEETQYF. In DNA, the CDR3 is TGTGCCAGCAGCTTGGTTCCCGGGGAAGAGACCCAGTACTTC.

This clonotype was recorded a few times. This chain uses TRBV19 with TRBJ1-5; 9 nucleotides agree with TRBD1. V shed 7 bases and J 4 bases; nucleotides not matched to a gene: 8. The CDR3 length is 15 residues. Germline V CDR1 and CDR2: LNHDA, SQIVND (reference sequence). CDR3: CASIRTGDLNQPQHF. The CDR3 region has the DNA TGTGCCAGTATCAGGACAGGGGACCTAAATCAGCCCCAGCATTTT.

The CDR3 DNA is TGTGCCAGCAGCCAAGAGGCAAGTTGGACTAGCGGGAGTCCTGAGCAGTTCTTC. Amino acid sequence: CASSQEASWTSGSPEQFF. The rearrangement uses TRBV4-2 and TRBJ2-1; 13 nucleotides align to TRBD2. V dropped 0 bases and J dropped 9; count of bases not matched to a gene: 11. The CDR3 has 18 amino acids. Germline-derived CDR1 and CDR2 are LGHNA and YNFKEQ.

This clonotype has more than one count but fewer than ten. The chain carries TRBV29-1 and TRBJ2-2, with a possible D match to TRBD1 (8 bases). Between the trimmed V and J ends, which lost 6 bases and 4 bases, there was a span of 18 bases. Per germline, CDR1 SQVTM and CDR2 ANQGSEA. The CDR3 consists of 15 residues. This CDR3 reads CSVERDRTGTGELFF. The CDR3 DNA reads TGCAGCGTAGAGCGGGACAGGACGGGCACCGGGGAGCTGTTTTTT.